This T cell receptor (beta chain) was retrieved from a study of shared clonotypes between healthy human individuals. Naive CD8 cells lacked CD45RO and underwent positive selection for CCR7, leaving out terminally differentiated effector memory CD45RA+ cells. Donation came from healthy HIV-negative adults that had no recent acute infections or vaccinations. On sorted subsets, replicate PCRs used about 180 ng DNA, or around 30,000 T cell genomes. Here immunoSEQ multiplex PCR was the method, and the copy in TCRdb shows in-frame clones only, minus some. The sample gives millions of clones, 93% of which show up once; more than 1.5% is in the top ten. Study results and limitations: The naive CD4 repertoires of a handful of donors were compared, and around 5% of clonotypes were shared. Generally, naive subsets (rather than memory subsets) showed larger estimated richness.

A word on this clone: The antigen remains undetermined.

The sequence was collected from a man aged 18 to 35 in good health. Some clones in this sample may be carry-over from other donors' samples. The specimen was naive CD8+ T cells from PBMCs.

CDR3 sequence (DNA): TGTGCCAGCAGCTTGGGGGTGAAGCTAAGTGGCTACACCTTC. Translated: CASSLGVKLSGYTF. This chain joins TRBV5-6 and TRBJ1-2; D uncertain. V gave up 0 bases and J gave up 7 bases, with 13 bases separating them. Germline lookup yields CDR1 SGHDT and CDR2 YYEEEE. This CDR3 spans 14 amino acids.